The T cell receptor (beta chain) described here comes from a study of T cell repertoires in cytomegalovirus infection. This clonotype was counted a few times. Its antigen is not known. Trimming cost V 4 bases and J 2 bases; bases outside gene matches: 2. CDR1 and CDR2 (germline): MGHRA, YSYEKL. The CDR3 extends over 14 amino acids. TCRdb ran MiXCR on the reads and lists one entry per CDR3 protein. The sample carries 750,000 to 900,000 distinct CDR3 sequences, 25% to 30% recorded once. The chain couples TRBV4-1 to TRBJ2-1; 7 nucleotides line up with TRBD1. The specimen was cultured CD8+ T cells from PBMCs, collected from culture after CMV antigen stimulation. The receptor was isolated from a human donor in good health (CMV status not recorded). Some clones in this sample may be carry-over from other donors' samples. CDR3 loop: CASSRDRAYNEQFF. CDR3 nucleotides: TGCGCCAGCAGCCGGGACAGAGCCTACAATGAGCAGTTCTTC.